Shown below are 22 T cell receptor beta chains from a single sample sequenced in a study of blood T cells in healthy people across ages. Together with a sample-barcoded 5' primer, a J-beta primer mix was included in a second PCR lasting about 7 to 11 cycles. TCRdb called the 5' RACE reads again in MiXCR, with one record for every CDR3 protein. The sample lists about 680,000 distinct CDR3 sequences, around 49% occurring once. What was sequenced was blood. Receptors were obtained from a woman aged 55-69 years in good health.

This clonotype was observed a single time. The junction differs from germline at one of its ends, possibly a read error. The chain recombines TRBV5-1 with TRBJ2-2; possible D gene TRBD1, 5 bases. In germline, CDR1 is SGHRS, CDR2 YFSETQ. The CDR3 runs 15 residues. The CDR3 here is CASGLAGLNTGELFF. The CDR3 DNA is TGCGCCAGCGGCTTGGCAGGGTTGAACACCGGGGAGCTGTTTTTT.

This clonotype occurred many times. The chain uses TRBV4-3 and TRBJ2-6; D ambiguous. Trimming left V 1 base short and J 3 bases short, with 7 bases between. CDR3 size: 15 residues. The germline V gene has CDR1 LGHNA and CDR2 YSLEER. CDR3 protein: CASSQVVGGANVLTF. The DNA for the CDR3 is TGCGCCAGCAGCCAAGTCGTGGGTGGGGCCAACGTCCTGACTTTC.

This clonotype was seen more than once but under ten times. The chain has TRBV7-2 and TRBJ1-4; 7 bases line up with TRBD1. Germline trimming cut 1 base from V and 8 bases from J; bases unmatched to any gene: 7. The CDR3 has 15 amino acids. CDR1 is SGHTA, CDR2 FQGNSA, per germline. The CDR3, as DNA: TGTGCCAGCAGCTTAGGGACAGGTCGAGCGGAAAAACTGTTTTTT. Encoded protein: CASSLGTGRAEKLFF.

The chain recombines TRBV10-3 with TRBJ2-2; no clear D. V gave up 5 bases and J gave up 2 bases, with 0 bases separating them. The CDR3 contains 11 residues. CDR1 and CDR2 from the germline V gene are ENHRY and SYGVKD. In DNA, the CDR3 is TGTGCCATCAGTAACACCGGGGAGCTGTTTTTT. Its translation: CAISNTGELFF.

The rearrangement uses TRBV7-3 and TRBJ1-2; 7 nucleotides match TRBD1. This CDR3 contains 13 residues. Looked up from germline, CDR1 is SGHTA and CDR2 is FQGTGA. With 5 bases clipped from V and 5 bases from J, the junction kept 5 bases outside the gene matches. The CDR3 reads CASSPTGRYGYTF. CDR3 DNA sequence: TGTGCCAGCAGCCCGACAGGGAGATATGGCTACACCTTC.

A few counts support this clonotype. The chain combines TRBV7-2 with TRBJ1-2, with 10 bases aligning to TRBD1. Germline CDR1 reads SGHTA; CDR2 reads FQGNSA. The CDR3 extends over 15 amino acids. V was clipped by 1 base and J by 3 bases; unmatched bases: 2. The CDR3 loop reads CASSLGQGAYYGYTF. Written as DNA, the CDR3 is TGTGCCAGCAGCTTAGGACAGGGGGCATACTATGGCTACACCTTC.

This clonotype was detected only a few times. This sequence joins TRBV7-9 and TRBJ2-5; TRBD2 agrees at 9 bases. With 6 bases clipped from V and 4 bases from J, the junction kept 9 bases outside the gene matches. This CDR3 is built from 15 residues. The germline V gene encodes CDR1 SEHNR and CDR2 FQNEAQ (reference sequence). For the CDR3, the DNA is TGTGCCAGCAGGGTAGCGGGAGCGGGGTCAGAGACCCAGTACTTC. Amino acids: CASRVAGAGSETQYF. Looking up the rest from reference TRBV7-9 and TRBJ2-5 gives the full variable domain: DTGVSQNPRHKITKRGQNVTFRCDPISEHNRLYWYRQTLGQGPEFLTYFQNEAQLEKSRLLSDRFSAERPKGSFSTLEIQRTEQGDSAMYLCASRVAGAGSETQYFGPGTRLLVL.

The chain links TRBV5-1 to TRBJ2-7, with TRBD1 matching 10 bases. The CDR3 is 14 amino acids. The germline gives CDR1 SGHRS, CDR2 YFSETQ. The junction had 7 bases not matched to a gene; V was cut back by 4 bases and J by 6 bases. CDR3 protein: CASSVGGTGAEQYF. The CDR3 bases are TGCGCCAGCAGCGTGGGAGGGACAGGGGCCGAGCAGTACTTC.

This clonotype was seen a single time. V usage is TRBV5-1 and J usage is TRBJ2-2, with 8 bases that match TRBD2. The trim removed 6 bases at V and 4 bases at J, leaving 26 bases unmatched. The CDR3 has 21 amino acids. CDR1 is SGHRS, CDR2 YFSETQ, per germline. This CDR3 reads CASTFRLWREDPPKGTGELFF. In DNA form, the CDR3 reads TGCGCCAGCACCTTCCGACTCTGGCGGGAGGACCCTCCAAAGGGCACCGGGGAGCTGTTTTTT.

CDR3 region: CSVESGERLNYGYTF. The CDR3 DNA is TGCAGCGTTGAATCGGGGGAAAGACTGAACTATGGCTACACCTTC. The V gene is TRBV29-1, the J gene TRBJ1-2; a weak D match, TRBD1 (5 bases). The germline CDR1 and CDR2 sequences are SQVTM and ANQGSEA. Trimming shortened V by 2 bases and J by 2 bases, and 15 bases separated the two germline ends. CDR3 length: 15 residues.

V is TRBV7-3 and J is TRBJ1-2, with 7 bases matching TRBD1. Germline V gene sequence: CDR1 SGHTA, CDR2 FQGTGA. J gave up 7 bases and V 5 bases, and 7 bases lay outside the gene matches. The CDR3 contains 13 residues. The CDR3 loop reads CASSRTGQSGYTF. CDR3 nucleotides: TGTGCCAGCAGCCGGACGGGACAGAGTGGCTACACCTTC. Drawing the rest from reference TRBV7-3 and TRBJ1-2, the complete variable domain is GAGVSQTPSNKVTEKGKYVELRCDPISGHTALYWYRQSLGQGPEFLIYFQGTGAADDSGLPNDRFFAVRPEGSVSTLKIQRTERGDSAVYLCASSRTGQSGYTFGSGTRLTVV.

The J gene is TRBJ1-2, the V gene TRBV7-2; D unclear. The CDR3 has 14 residues. V lost 1 base, J lost 8 bases, and 14 bases lay in between. Per the germline V gene, CDR1 is SGHTA and CDR2 is FQGNSA. This chain's CDR3 is CASSLEVSSKGYTF. DNA for the CDR3: TGTGCCAGCAGCTTAGAGGTTTCGTCTAAGGGCTACACCTTC.

This rearrangement joins TRBV2 to TRBJ2-7; D is ambiguous. TRBJ2-4 explains the end of the DNA better; the J call may be wrong. This CDR3 is built from 15 residues. Germline assignment: CDR1 SNHLY and CDR2 FYNNEI. Written as DNA, the CDR3 is TGTGCCAGCAGTGGGCCTGCTGTAGACAAAAACATTCAGTACTTC. This gives the protein CASSGPAVDKNIQYF.

In regard to this clonotype: One end of the junction is discordant with germline, which a read error may explain. The V and J genes are TRBV7-2 and TRBJ2-1; tentative D call: TRBD1 (7 bases). This CDR3 has 15 amino acids. Germline V CDR1 and CDR2: SGHTA, FQGNSA. The CDR3 sequence: CASSLARDRGNEQFF. The CDR3 DNA reads TGCGCCAGCAGCTTAGCGCGGGACAGAGGTAATGAGCAGTTCTTC.

Only a few counts were recorded for this clonotype. The chain joins TRBV29-1 to TRBJ2-5; a weak D match, TRBD1 (6 bases). V gave up 6 bases and J gave up 3 bases, with 14 bases separating them. Germline CDR1 SQVTM, CDR2 ANQGSEA. CDR3 size: 13 residues. For the CDR3, the DNA is TGCAGCGTCGGACAGCGAACTGAAGAGACCCAGTACTTC. Translating gives CSVGQRTEETQYF.

V usage is TRBV6-2 or TRBV6-3 and J usage is TRBJ2-7, with D tentatively TRBD2 (5 bases). In germline, CDR1 is MNHEY, CDR2 SVGEGT. This CDR3 region has 15 residues. Trimming removed 0 bases from V and 10 bases from J, with 19 bases in between. CDR3: CASSYSKSGSEAQYF. DNA for the CDR3: TGTGCCAGCAGTTACTCGAAATCCGGTTCGGAGGCCCAGTACTTC.

The chain recombines TRBV28 with TRBJ1-5; TRBD1 matches at 7 bases. In germline, CDR1 is MDHEN, CDR2 SYDVKM. The junction had 7 bases not matched to a gene; V was cut back by 5 bases and J by 3 bases. The CDR3 totals 15 residues. CDR3 bases: TGTGCCAGCAGTGTCCCGGGACAGACCAATCAGCCCCAGCATTTT. Translating gives CASSVPGQTNQPQHF.

This clonotype was seen a few times. The chain employs TRBV20-1 and TRBJ2-6, with D tentatively TRBD1 (5 bases). The CDR3 contains 14 residues. Looked up from germline, CDR1 is DFQATT and CDR2 is SNEGSKA (reference sequence). V shed 5 bases and J shed 3 bases, with 11 bases lying between them. The CDR3 DNA reads TGCAGTGCTGAACAGGACGATGGGGCCAACGTCCTGACTTTC. This encodes CSAEQDDGANVLTF.

V usage is TRBV20-1 and J usage is TRBJ2-5; D may match TRBD1 or TRBD2 (5 bases each). V gave up 7 bases and J gave up 4 bases, with 16 bases separating them. This CDR3 is built from 13 residues. Germline CDR1 DFQATT, CDR2 SNEGSKA (reference sequence). The CDR3 spells CSGWLARGETQYF. The CDR3 nucleotides read TGCAGTGGGTGGCTAGCAAGGGGAGAGACCCAGTACTTC.

About this clonotype itself: A much larger clone lies a single base off, so this may be a read error. J is TRBJ2-5 and V is TRBV20-1; perhaps TRBD1 as D (6 bases). V gave up 4 bases and J gave up 7 bases, with 22 bases separating them. The CDR3 covers 15 residues. Germline CDR1 is DFQATT and CDR2 is SNEGSKA (reference sequence). The CDR3 sequence: CSATQPGHPARTQYF. The CDR3 DNA is TGCAGTGCTACTCAACCGGGACACCCAGCGAGGACCCAGTACTTC.

This clonotype was picked up a small number of times. The genes are TRBV5-1 and TRBJ2-5; D is undetermined. The V gene's germline CDR1 is SGHRS and CDR2 YFSETQ. Trimming stripped 3 bases from V and 5 bases from J, with 14 bases between. The CDR3 is 14 amino acids. The CDR3 reads CASSSWTRTETQYF. Here the CDR3 DNA reads TGCGCCAGCAGCTCCTGGACCAGGACGGAGACCCAGTACTTC.

V gene TRBV9 combines with J gene TRBJ1-2, with TRBD1 identical over 8 bases. This CDR3 has 15 amino acids. The junction had 5 bases not matched to a gene; V was cut back by 3 bases and J by 1 base. Germline V gives CDR1 SGDLS, CDR2 YYNGEE. CDR3 bases: TGTGCCAGCAGCGCGGGGGACAGGTATAACTATGGCTACACCTTC. It encodes CASSAGDRYNYGYTF.